These T cell receptor beta chains were read from a single sample in a study of PD-1 blockade in classical Hodgkin lymphoma. Measured with immunoSEQ multiplex PCR; TCRdb has only the in-frame clones, and not every one. The sample yields about 64,000 clones, around nine tenths seen once. The starting material was peripheral blood mononuclear cells (PBMCs), obtained before the fourth cycle of nivolumab. The origin of the receptors is a human donor with classical Hodgkin lymphoma. Both conserved end residues are part of each CDR3. A D gene is named only where the DNA matches it firmly. Size tells how often a clone was seen (once, few, many) or the class of an expanded clone, and some rows leave it out.

>NA|TRBD2|TRBJ2-3|TRBV10-2
TGCGCCAGCAACGGGACTAGCCAGGGTACGCAGTATTTT
CASNGTSQGTQYF
>NA|NA|TRBJ1-6|TRBV6-5
TGTGCCAGCAGAACTCAGGGAGTTAATTCACCCCTCCACTTT
CASRTQGVNSPLHF
>NA|NA|TRBJ1-1|TRBV28
TGTGCCAGCAGTTTACGAGGGGATCTTGAAGCTTTCTTT
CASSLRGDLEAFF
>NA|NA|TRBJ2-7|TRBV7-6
TGTGCCAGCAGCTTAGGGGCGACCCCCTACGAGCAGTACTTC
CASSLGATPYEQYF
>once|TRBD2|TRBJ2-2|TRBV2
TGTGCCAGCAGTGCAGAGGGCGGGAGGATCGGGGAGCTGTTTTTT
CASSAEGGRIGELFF
>NA|NA|TRBJ2-2|TRBV7-9
TGTGCCAGCAGCTTAGACTACACCGGGGAGCTGTTTTTT
CASSLDYTGELFF
>NA|TRBD1|TRBJ1-1|TRBV6-1
TGTGCCAGCAGTGGACACCGACAGGGGGCGAACACTGAAGCTTTCTTT
CASSGHRQGANTEAFF
>NA|TRBD1|TRBJ1-2|TRBV5-6
TGTGCCAGCAGCTTGATTTACGGGACAGGCCCTAACTATGGCTACACCTTC
CASSLIYGTGPNYGYTF
>NA|NA|TRBJ2-1|TRBV27
TGTGCCACCAAATACAGGGTACTCTACAATGAGCAGTTCTTC
CATKYRVLYNEQFF
>NA|NA|TRBJ2-7|TRBV7-2
TGTGCCAGCAGCTTAGCGGCGGGCCTCTCCTACGAGCAGTACTTC
CASSLAAGLSYEQYF
>NA|NA|TRBJ2-7|TRBV21-1
TGTGCCAGCAGCAAAGCGGGACCGGGACTAGCGGGAGTTTTGTCCTACGAGCAGTACTTC
CASSKAGPGLAGVLSYEQYF
>NA|NA|TRBJ2-3|TRBV6-5
TGTGCCAGCAGTTACAGCCGGACCATTAGCACAGATACGCAGTATTTT
CASSYSRTISTDTQYF
>NA|NA|TRBJ2-3|TRBV28
TGTGCCAGCAGTTTCCCAGGCACAGATACGCAGTATTTT
CASSFPGTDTQYF
>NA|TRBD2|TRBJ2-1|TRBV5-4
TGTGCCAGCAGCTGGAGACTAGCGGGAGGGCCTGATGAGCAGTTCTTC
CASSWRLAGGPDEQFF
>NA|TRBD2|TRBJ2-7|TRBV4-1
TGCGCCAGCAGCCAAGATCGCCAGCGGGAAAAGAACGAGCAGTACTTC
CASSQDRQREKNEQYF
>NA|NA|TRBJ1-5|TRBV7-8
TGTGCCAGCAGCAAGAACCCCGGGGGGGATAGCAATCAGCCCCAGCATTTT
CASSKNPGGDSNQPQHF
>NA|TRBD1|TRBJ2-5|TRBV28
TGTGCCAGCATGGGGCTCGGGACAGGCCAAGAGACCCAGTACTTC
CASMGLGTGQETQYF
>NA|NA|TRBJ2-5|TRBV27
TGTGCCAGCAGTTTGGTCCGGGCTCGTGGGCCAGAGACCCAGTACTTC
CASSLVRARGPETQYF
>NA|NA|TRBJ1-3|TRBV7-8
TGTGCCAGCAGCTTAGACGCCCACTCTGGAAACACCATATATTTT
CASSLDAHSGNTIYF
>NA|NA|TRBJ1-1|TRBV6-5
TGTGCCAGCAGCCAGACAGGCAGGCCTGAAGCTTTCTTT
CASSQTGRPEAFF
>NA|TRBD2|TRBJ2-1|TRBV5-6
TGTGCCAGCAGCTTCCCCGGGACTAGCGGGAGGTATGAGCAGTTCTTC
CASSFPGTSGRYEQFF
>once|TRBD1|TRBJ1-6|TRBV6-1
TGTGCCAGCAGTGAAGGGACAGGGGTTGGTGGTAATTCACCCCTCCACTTT
CASSEGTGVGGNSPLHF
>NA|NA|TRBJ1-1|TRBV28
TGTGCCACCGGACTGGGGATAATGAACACTGAAGCTTTCTTT
CATGLGIMNTEAFF
>NA|TRBD1|TRBJ2-1|TRBV19
TGTGCCAGTAGTATCTTCACAGGGGGGAACAATGAGCAGTTCTTC
CASSIFTGGNNEQFF
>NA|TRBD1|TRBJ1-5|TRBV6-1
TGTGCCAGCAGTGACCAGGGGGCCGGAAATCAGCCCCAGCATTTT
CASSDQGAGNQPQHF
>NA|NA|TRBJ2-5|TRBV7-9
TGTGCCAGCAGCTTAGTAGGAGAGACCCAGTACTTC
CASSLVGETQYF
>NA|NA|TRBJ1-2|TRBV5-1
TGCGCCAGCAGCTTGGAGGGTGTAAGTGGCTACACCTTC
CASSLEGVSGYTF
>NA|NA|TRBJ1-4|TRBV9
TGTGCCAGCAGCACCCCAGGGGCTAATGAAAAACTGTTTTTT
CASSTPGANEKLFF
>NA|NA|TRBJ2-2|TRBV7-7
TGTGCCAGCAGCTTAGACAGGGGCGCGGGACGCTACACCGGGGAGCTGTTTTTT
CASSLDRGAGRYTGELFF
>NA|NA|TRBJ2-1|TRBV6-6
TGTGCCACCAGGGACTCTTCCTACAATGAGCAGTTCTTC
CATRDSSYNEQFF